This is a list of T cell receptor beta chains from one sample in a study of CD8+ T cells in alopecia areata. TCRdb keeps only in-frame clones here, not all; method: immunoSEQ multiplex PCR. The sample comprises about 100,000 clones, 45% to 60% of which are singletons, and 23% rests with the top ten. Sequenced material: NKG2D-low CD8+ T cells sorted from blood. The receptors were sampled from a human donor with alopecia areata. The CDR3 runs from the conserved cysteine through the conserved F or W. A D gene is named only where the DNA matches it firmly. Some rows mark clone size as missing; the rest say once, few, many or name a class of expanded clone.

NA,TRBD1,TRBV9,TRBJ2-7,TGTGCCAGCAGCGTAGATTGGGACAGTAGCGACGAGCAGTACTTC,CASSVDWDSSDEQYF
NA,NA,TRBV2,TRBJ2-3,TGTGCCAGCAGGAGGGGAGGTTGGGGCACAGATACGCAGTATTTT,CASRRGGWGTDTQYF
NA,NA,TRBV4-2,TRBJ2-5,TGTGCCAGCAGCCAGGCACGGGAATCCACCGGGAAGACCCAGTACTTC,CASSQARESTGKTQYF
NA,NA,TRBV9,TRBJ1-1,TGTGCCAGCAGCATCAACTTTGGGGGGACTGAAGCTTTCTTT,CASSINFGGTEAFF
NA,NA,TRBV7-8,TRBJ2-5,TGTGCCAGCAGCAGTACTGCAGGGATCGCCAAGACCCAGTACTTC,CASSSTAGIAKTQYF
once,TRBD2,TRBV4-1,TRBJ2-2,TGCGCCAGCAGCCAGGAACTAGCGGGAGAGACCGGGGAGCTGTTTTTT,CASSQELAGETGELFF
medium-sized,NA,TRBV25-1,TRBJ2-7,TGTGCCAGCAGTGAATCTCGACGGGAGCAGTACTTC,CASSESRREQYF
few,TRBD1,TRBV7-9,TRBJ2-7,TGTGCCAGCAGCCTAGGACAGGGAAGCCACGAGCAGTACTTC,CASSLGQGSHEQYF
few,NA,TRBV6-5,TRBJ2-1,TGTGCCAGCAGTTACTCGATGGCTAATGAGCAGTTCTTC,CASSYSMANEQFF
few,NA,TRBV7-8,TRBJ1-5,TGTGCCAGCAGCCTTGGGGGTGCTCAGCCCCAGCATTTT,CASSLGGAQPQHF
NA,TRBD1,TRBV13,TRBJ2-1,TGTGCCAGCAGCTTAGAGTCGGGACAGGGTACTTACAATGAGCAGTTCTTC,CASSLESGQGTYNEQFF
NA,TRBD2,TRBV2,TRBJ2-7,TGTGCCAGCAGTGAAGCGAGGACTAGCGGGAGATACGAGCAGTACTTC,CASSEARTSGRYEQYF
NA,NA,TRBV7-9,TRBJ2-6,TGTGCCAGCAGCTTTGGTAGGGGACACCGCCTCTCTGGGGCCAACGTCCTGACTTTC,CASSFGRGHRLSGANVLTF
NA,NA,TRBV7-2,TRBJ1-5,TGTGCCAGCAGCTCACGCGTGGGGGCCGGGCCCCAGCATTTT,CASSSRVGAGPQHF
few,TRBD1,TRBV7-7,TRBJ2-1,TGTGCTAGCAGCTTAGAGGCAGGGGGTCAACGTGAGCAGTTCTTC,CASSLEAGGQREQFF
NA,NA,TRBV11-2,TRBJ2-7,TGTGCCAGCAGTTACTTGGGAGAGCAGTACTTC,CASSYLGEQYF
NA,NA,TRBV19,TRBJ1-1,TGTGCCAGCCAGGAGGGGTTTTCTGAAGCTTTCTTT,CASQEGFSEAFF
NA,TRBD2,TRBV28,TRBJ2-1,TGTGCCACGAGCCGTAGCGGGGGCGGTAGGGGTGAGCAGTTCTTC,CATSRSGGGRGEQFF
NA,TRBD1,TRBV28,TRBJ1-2,TGTGCCAGCAGTACTCACAGGGGGTTGGACTATGGCTACACCTTC,CASSTHRGLDYGYTF
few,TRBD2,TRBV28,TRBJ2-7,TGTGCCAGCAGCGAACCCCGAGCGGGAGGGTCCATCTACGAGCAGTACTTC,CASSEPRAGGSIYEQYF
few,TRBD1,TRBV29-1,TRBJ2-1,TGCAGCGTTCGGGACAGGGTTCGCGATGAGCAGTTCTTC,CSVRDRVRDEQFF
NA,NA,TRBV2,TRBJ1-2,TGTGCCAGCAGTGAAGCTTACGGGGCCGGCTATGGCTACACCTTC,CASSEAYGAGYGYTF
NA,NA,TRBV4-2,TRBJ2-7,TGTGCCAGCAGCCGGCCATTTCAGGGAACAGACGAGCAGTACTTC,CASSRPFQGTDEQYF
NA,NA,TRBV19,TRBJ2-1,TGTGCCAGTAAAAGCGGAGGCTCCTACAATGAGCAGTTCTTC,CASKSGGSYNEQFF
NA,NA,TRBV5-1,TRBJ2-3,TGCGCCAGCAGCTATGAGACAGACACAGATACGCAGTATTTT,CASSYETDTDTQYF
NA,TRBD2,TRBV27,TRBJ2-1,TGTGCCAGCAGTTTACAAAATAGCGGGGGATACAATGAGCAGTTCTTC,CASSLQNSGGYNEQFF
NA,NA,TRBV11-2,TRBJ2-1,TGTGCCAGCAGCTGGGGAGAGAACTACAATGAGCAGTTCTTC,CASSWGENYNEQFF